This entry concerns a single TCR beta chain. CDR3 size: 14 residues. The germline gives CDR1 MNHEY, CDR2 SMNVEV (reference sequence). The V segment lost 6 bases and the J segment 0 bases; nucleotides outside the gene matches: 2. Assay: immunoSEQ multiplex PCR; the TCRdb copy retains only in-frame clones and omits some. The sample has around 54,000 clones, more than 80% seen once. The chain links TRBV27 to TRBJ1-5; 7 nucleotides line up with TRBD1. The TCR comes from a man aged 35 to 55 with rheumatoid arthritis. Source material: PBMCs. The CDR3 spells CASRDRVSNQPQHF. The DNA of the CDR3 is TGTGCCAGCAGAGACAGGGTTAGCAATCAGCCCCAGCATTTT.